These T cell receptor beta chains were read from a single sample in a study of a mutant IDH1 vaccine in newly diagnosed glioma. TCRdb's table, derived via immunoSEQ multiplex PCR, lists solely in-frame clones and lacks some. Of roughly 41,000 clones in the sample, approximately 92% are singletons; the top ten hold 18%. Specimen: PBMCs, collected from a glioma patient treated with radiotherapy, temozolomide or both. The origin of the receptors is a man aged 18 to 30 with glioma. The CDR3 runs from the conserved cysteine through the conserved F or W. The D gene is left open where the match is weak. Clone size is given for some rows only: seen once, a few or many times, or a class if the clone is expanded.

size: .; D: TRBD2; J: TRBJ2-7; V: TRBV5-1; DNA: TGCGCCAGCAGCGTCCTAGCGGGACCTCTCGAGCAGTACTTC; CDR3: CASSVLAGPLEQYF
size: .; D: .; J: TRBJ1-1; V: TRBV28; DNA: TGTGCCAGCAGCCCCCTACAGGGATGGAACACTGAAGCTTTCTTT; CDR3: CASSPLQGWNTEAFF
size: .; D: .; J: TRBJ1-4; V: TRBV30; DNA: TGTGCCTGGACGGCCAGGGCCATGAAAAGACTGTTTTTT; CDR3: CAWTARAMKRLFF
size: .; D: .; J: TRBJ1-1; V: TRBV5-1; DNA: TGCGCCAGCAGCTGGGGAGGGGGCACTGAAGCTTTCTTT; CDR3: CASSWGGGTEAFF
size: once; D: .; J: TRBJ2-3; V: TRBV5-1; DNA: TGCGCCAGCAGGCGGGACTCCGCAGATACGCAGTATTTT; CDR3: CASRRDSADTQYF
size: .; D: .; J: TRBJ2-2; V: TRBV6-5; DNA: TGTGCCAGCCGGACGGCCGGGGAGCTGTTTTTT; CDR3: CASRTAGELFF
size: .; D: TRBD2; J: TRBJ2-3; V: TRBV4-3; DNA: TGCGCCAGCAGCCAATATGGACGGAGCGGGAGGGTAAATACGCAGTATTTT; CDR3: CASSQYGRSGRVNTQYF
size: .; D: .; J: TRBJ2-5; V: TRBV7-7; DNA: TGTGCTAGCAGCTCATCCCTAGGGACGCGGGAGACCCAGTACTTC; CDR3: CASSSSLGTRETQYF
size: .; D: TRBD1; J: TRBJ2-7; V: TRBV11-3; DNA: TGTGCCAGCAGCGCAGCGGGACAGGGGTACGAGCAGTACTTC; CDR3: CASSAAGQGYEQYF
size: once; D: .; J: TRBJ1-5; V: TRBV5-8; DNA: TGTGCCAGCAGCTTGGAGCCTTGGGATCAGCCCCAGCATTTT; CDR3: CASSLEPWDQPQHF
size: .; D: .; J: TRBJ2-6; V: TRBV9; DNA: TGTGCCAGCAGCGCCTCTGGGGCCAACGTCCTGACTTTC; CDR3: CASSASGANVLTF
size: .; D: TRBD1; J: TRBJ2-7; V: TRBV6-1; DNA: TGTGCCAGCAGTGATAGGGACAGGGGAACCTACGAGCAGTACTTC; CDR3: CASSDRDRGTYEQYF
size: .; D: .; J: TRBJ2-7; V: TRBV6-5; DNA: TGTGCCAGCAGTTACTCGTACGGGAACTACGAGCAGTACTTC; CDR3: CASSYSYGNYEQYF
size: .; D: TRBD1; J: TRBJ1-5; V: TRBV28; DNA: TGTGCCAGCCGACAGGGGAGCAATCAGCCCCAGCATTTT; CDR3: CASRQGSNQPQHF
size: .; D: .; J: TRBJ1-1; V: TRBV18; DNA: TGTGCCAGCTCACCAAACCAGGCGGGGCCTGAAGCTTTCTTT; CDR3: CASSPNQAGPEAFF
size: .; D: .; J: TRBJ1-4; V: TRBV6-5; DNA: TGTGCCAGCAGTAATCGGGGGGTTTTTGATGAAAAACTGTTTTTT; CDR3: CASSNRGVFDEKLFF
size: .; D: TRBD1; J: TRBJ1-3; V: TRBV4-1; DNA: TGCGCCAGCAGCGTAATAACAGGGGGTCGAAACACCATATATTTT; CDR3: CASSVITGGRNTIYF
size: .; D: .; J: TRBJ1-6; V: TRBV28; DNA: TGTGCCAGCGGGTTCCACCTTAATTCACCCCTCCACTTT; CDR3: CASGFHLNSPLHF
size: .; D: .; J: TRBJ2-5; V: TRBV21-1; DNA: TGTGCCAGCACTCCGGGACAGGGGTACCAAGAGACCCAGTACTTC; CDR3: CASTPGQGYQETQYF
size: .; D: TRBD2; J: TRBJ2-1; V: TRBV29-1; DNA: TGCAGCGTTGTCCCTAGCGGGAGTAGAGCCTACAATGAGCAGTTCTTC; CDR3: CSVVPSGSRAYNEQFF
size: .; D: .; J: TRBJ2-7; V: TRBV6-5; DNA: TGTGCCAGCAGTTACGCCGGACCGGGGGAGGACGAGCAGTACTTC; CDR3: CASSYAGPGEDEQYF
size: .; D: .; J: TRBJ1-2; V: TRBV29-1; DNA: TGCAGCGTTGATGGAGCCTATGGCTACACCTTC; CDR3: CSVDGAYGYTF
size: .; D: .; J: TRBJ2-1; V: TRBV7-2; DNA: TGTGCCAGCAGCTTAGTACCGATGATCGAGCAGTTCTTC; CDR3: CASSLVPMIEQFF
size: .; D: .; J: TRBJ1-2; V: TRBV5-1; DNA: TGCGCCAGCAGCTTGGGGGCAGGGGTAGATTATGGCTACACCTTC; CDR3: CASSLGAGVDYGYTF
size: .; D: .; J: TRBJ1-1; V: TRBV6-5; DNA: TGTGCCAGCAGTCAGGGTAACACTGAAGCTTTCTTT; CDR3: CASSQGNTEAFF
size: .; D: .; J: TRBJ1-5; V: TRBV27; DNA: TGTGCCAGCAGTTTAGGGGGTCAGCCCCAGCATTTT; CDR3: CASSLGGQPQHF
size: .; D: TRBD2; J: TRBJ2-7; V: TRBV5-6; DNA: TGTGCCAGCAGCTTGGCCGGGAGCGGGAGGAGGTACGAGCAGTACTTC; CDR3: CASSLAGSGRRYEQYF
size: .; D: TRBD2; J: TRBJ2-7; V: TRBV5-1; DNA: TGCGCCAGCAGCGGGACTAGCAGGTACGAGCAGTACTTC; CDR3: CASSGTSRYEQYF
size: .; D: TRBD2; J: TRBJ2-7; V: TRBV5-1; DNA: TGCGCCAGCAGCATGTCGCCTAGCGGGACCTCCTACGAGCAGTACTTC; CDR3: CASSMSPSGTSYEQYF
size: .; D: .; J: TRBJ2-3; V: TRBV6-1; DNA: TGTGCCAGCAGTACCTGGGGGGAGCGGGCAGATACGCAGTATTTT; CDR3: CASSTWGERADTQYF
size: .; D: TRBD2; J: TRBJ2-1; V: TRBV30; DNA: TGTGCCTGGAGCCCAAGCGGGAGAAGCGATGAGCAGTTCTTC; CDR3: CAWSPSGRSDEQFF
size: .; D: TRBD2; J: TRBJ2-7; V: TRBV6-1; DNA: TGTGCCAGCAGTGAAAGGGGGGCGGGAGGATCGTACGAGCAGTACTTC; CDR3: CASSERGAGGSYEQYF
size: .; D: .; J: TRBJ1-1; V: TRBV28; DNA: TGTGCCAGCAGTTTGGCAGGGGCGAACACTGAAGCTTTCTTT; CDR3: CASSLAGANTEAFF
size: .; D: TRBD1; J: TRBJ1-5; V: TRBV18; DNA: TGTGCCAGCTCAAGGACAGGGCCGTATAGCAATCAGCCCCAGCATTTT; CDR3: CASSRTGPYSNQPQHF
size: .; D: .; J: TRBJ1-4; V: TRBV6-5; DNA: TGTGCCAGCAGTTTTGACAGGTCCGGGGAAAAACTGTTTTTT; CDR3: CASSFDRSGEKLFF
size: .; D: .; J: TRBJ1-2; V: TRBV29-1; DNA: TGCAGCGCTGGTGACTATGGCTACACCTTC; CDR3: CSAGDYGYTF
size: once; D: .; J: TRBJ1-5; V: TRBV2; DNA: TGTGCCAGCAGTGAGAGCGCGTTGGGAAATCAGCCCCAGCATTTT; CDR3: CASSESALGNQPQHF
size: .; D: .; J: TRBJ1-1; V: TRBV28; DNA: TGTGCCAGCAGACCATGGAGGGACACTGAAGCTTTCTTT; CDR3: CASRPWRDTEAFF
size: .; D: .; J: TRBJ1-1; V: TRBV2; DNA: TGTGCCAGCAGGATGACGGGGAACACTGAAGCTTTCTTT; CDR3: CASRMTGNTEAFF
size: .; D: .; J: TRBJ2-7; V: TRBV28; DNA: TGTGCCAGCAGGGACCCACGGGGGCCAACCTACGGGGAGCAGTACTTC; CDR3: CASRDPRGPTYGEQYF
size: once; D: TRBD1; J: TRBJ1-1; V: TRBV9; DNA: TGTGCCAGCAGCTATTCCCGGGACAGGGGGGTCACTGAAGCTTTCTTT; CDR3: CASSYSRDRGVTEAFF